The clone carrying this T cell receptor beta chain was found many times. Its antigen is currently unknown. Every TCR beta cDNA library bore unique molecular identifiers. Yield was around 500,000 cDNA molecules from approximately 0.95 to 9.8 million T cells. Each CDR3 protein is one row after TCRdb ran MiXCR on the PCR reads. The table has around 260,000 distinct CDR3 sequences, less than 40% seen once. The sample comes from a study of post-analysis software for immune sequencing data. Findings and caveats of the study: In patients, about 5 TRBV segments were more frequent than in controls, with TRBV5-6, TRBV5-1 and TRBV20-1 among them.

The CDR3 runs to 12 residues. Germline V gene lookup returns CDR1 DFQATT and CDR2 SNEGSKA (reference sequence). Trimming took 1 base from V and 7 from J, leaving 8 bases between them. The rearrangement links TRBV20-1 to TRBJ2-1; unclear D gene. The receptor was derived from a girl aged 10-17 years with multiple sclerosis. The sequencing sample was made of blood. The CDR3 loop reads CSARVRENEQFF. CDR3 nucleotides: TGCAGTGCTAGAGTAAGGGAAAATGAGCAGTTCTTC.